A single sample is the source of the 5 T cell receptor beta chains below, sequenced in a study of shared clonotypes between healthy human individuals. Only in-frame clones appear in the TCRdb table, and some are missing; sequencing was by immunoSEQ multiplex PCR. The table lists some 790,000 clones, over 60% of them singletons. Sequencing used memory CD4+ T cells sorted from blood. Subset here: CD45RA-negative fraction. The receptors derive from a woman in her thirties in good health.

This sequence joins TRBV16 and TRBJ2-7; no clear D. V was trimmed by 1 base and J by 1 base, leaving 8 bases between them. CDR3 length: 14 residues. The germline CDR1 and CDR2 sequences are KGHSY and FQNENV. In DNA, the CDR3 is TGTGCCAGCAGCCAATTTGTCCAGTCCTACGAGCAGTACTTC. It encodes CASSQFVQSYEQYF.

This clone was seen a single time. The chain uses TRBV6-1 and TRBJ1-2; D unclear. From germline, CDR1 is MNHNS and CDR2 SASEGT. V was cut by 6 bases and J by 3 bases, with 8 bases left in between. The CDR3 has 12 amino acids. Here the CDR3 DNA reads TGTGCCAGCAGAAGATTGGACTATGGCTACACCTTC. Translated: CASRRLDYGYTF.

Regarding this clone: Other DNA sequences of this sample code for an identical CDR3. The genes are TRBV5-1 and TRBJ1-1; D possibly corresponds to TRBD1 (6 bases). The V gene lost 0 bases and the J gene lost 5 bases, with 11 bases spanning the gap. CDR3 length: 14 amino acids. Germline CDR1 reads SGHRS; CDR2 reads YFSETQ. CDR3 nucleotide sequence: TGCGCCAGCAGCTTGGGGACAGAGGGGACTGAAGCTTTCTTT. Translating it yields CASSLGTEGTEAFF.

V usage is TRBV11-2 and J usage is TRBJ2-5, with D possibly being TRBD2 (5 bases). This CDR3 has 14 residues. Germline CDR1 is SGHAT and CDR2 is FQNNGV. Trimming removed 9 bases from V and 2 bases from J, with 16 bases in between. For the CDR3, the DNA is TGTGCCAGTAAAGAGGGATACCTTCAAGAGACCCAGTACTTC. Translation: CASKEGYLQETQYF.

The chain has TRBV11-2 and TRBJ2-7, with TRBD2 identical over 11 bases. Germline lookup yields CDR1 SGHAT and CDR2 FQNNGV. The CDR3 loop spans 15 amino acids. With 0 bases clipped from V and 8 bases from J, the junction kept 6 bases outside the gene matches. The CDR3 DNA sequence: TGTGCCAGCAGCTTAGAAGCACTAGCGGGAGTTCAGCAGTACTTC. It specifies CASSLEALAGVQQYF.